Included here is one TCR beta chain sequence, with context. The data originate from a study of blood T cell repertoires in COVID-19. Germline CDR1 PRHDT, CDR2 FYEKMQ (reference sequence). Trimming took 5 bases from V and 6 from J; bases not matched to a gene: 6. CDR3 size: 14 residues. Original handling: Amplification from reference gene primers served as the basis for estimated nucleated cell counts. Sequenced by immunoSEQ multiplex PCR; TCRdb stores in-frame clones only, minus some. V and J calls and clone size are given by that table; D and trimming were obtained from the DNA. The data contain approximately 100,000 clones, around 90% of them seen just once; the ten biggest clones take up 4% to 5.5%.

This TCR was sampled from a man in his 70s with acute or convalescent COVID-19. The sample consisted of peripheral blood. The chain joins TRBV13 to TRBJ2-7, with TRBD1 matching over 11 bases. In DNA, the CDR3 is TGTGCCAGCAGCCTGGACAGGGGGCCAATCGAGCAGTACTTC. It encodes CASSLDRGPIEQYF.